This entry is about one T cell receptor (beta chain). The target of this receptor is not known. No much larger clonotype is one base removed from it; base qualities were not supplied. TCR beta CDR3 regions were amplified from genomic DNA by bias-controlled multiplex PCR with the immunoSEQ v3 hsTCRB kit. An Illumina NextSeq 500 was used to sequence the TCR libraries, reaching 2 million or so read pairs at survey level or 5-6 million at deep level. From the authors' description of their analysis: Clonality was reported by immunoSEQ Analyzer software, which also assigned V, D and J genes and filtered out non-productive sequences. Repertoires were compared by productive Simpson clonality and by the Morisita overlap index of productive TRB rearrangements between infused TIL and blood. Absolute clonotype counts in blood were estimated by multiplying the lymphocyte count by the CD3+ fraction and by the productive frequency of the clone. Entries here come from immuneACCESS through TCRdb and include only in-frame sequences with V and J called. Some clones fail to appear in such tables; in the studies checked, an unresolved V gene covers under half of the shortfall, and the cause of the remainder is unknown. Clone size and the V and J calls come from that table; the DNA yielded D and trimming. This sample comprises roughly 11,000 clones, 80% of them detected only once. The leading ten clones occupy about a tenth of the sample.

V and J lose 1 base and 8 bases, and a span of 17 bases separates them. CDR1 and CDR2 (MNHNS, SASEGT) derive from the germline V gene. Reading from cysteine to phenylalanine, the CDR3 counts 16 amino acids. Only the CDR3 DNA is retained, 48 bases long and in frame from the first base. This entry is derived from a study of TIL therapy for anti-PD-1-resistant metastatic lung cancer (dated by TCRdb to the early 2020s). About the study as a whole: Tumors were harvested prior to any PD-1/PD-L1 blockade, after which nivolumab was administered to patients, and lymphodepletion, expanded TIL infusion and IL-2 were given to patients who progressed. Among the enrolled patients, the median age was roughly 50 years (range roughly 35-80), and the median tumor PD-L1 proportion score was around 6%. The cohort was predominantly lung adenocarcinoma, with a handful of EGFR-mutant and two ALK-rearranged tumors, and half of patients were current or former smokers. A median non-synonymous tumor mutation burden of around 1.5 mutations per megabase was determined across the cohort by whole-exome sequencing. Tumor and peripheral blood T cell receptor beta sequencing was used to track clonotypes across tumor, expanded TIL product and serial blood samples. The investigation overall reported the following: Generalizability was limited because the cohort was highly selected, with more treatment-naive, never-smoker and oncogene-addicted patients included than is typical. Clonotypes from the infused TIL partially replaced the baseline peripheral repertoire and then declined over months, and persistence showed no apparent association with response. The study protocol defined all tumor marker inferences as exploratory.

What this sample's time point label stands for: pre-treatment sample, taken before nivolumab and TIL therapy. Between late 2017 and 2020, a dual-center phase I trial enrolled adults who had stage 4 NSCLC. The samples were obtained from a phase I trial that was single-arm and open-label and tested tumor-infiltrating lymphocyte therapy combined with nivolumab in advanced non-small cell lung cancer. Mononuclear cells from blood collected in EDTA tubes were isolated on a Ficoll gradient and snap-frozen as pellets, and DNA was then extracted using a Qiagen mini-prep kit. This specimen was blood, taken at baseline. The rearrangement combines TRBV6-1 with TRBJ1-4; the D gene is possibly TRBD1, with 5 bases matching. The sequence came from a person aged 25-85 years with non-small cell lung cancer. The CDR3: CASSEGIWGVGEKLFF. The DNA sequence reads TGTGCCAGCAGTGAAGGGATATGGGGGGTTGGAGAAAAACTGTTTTTT.